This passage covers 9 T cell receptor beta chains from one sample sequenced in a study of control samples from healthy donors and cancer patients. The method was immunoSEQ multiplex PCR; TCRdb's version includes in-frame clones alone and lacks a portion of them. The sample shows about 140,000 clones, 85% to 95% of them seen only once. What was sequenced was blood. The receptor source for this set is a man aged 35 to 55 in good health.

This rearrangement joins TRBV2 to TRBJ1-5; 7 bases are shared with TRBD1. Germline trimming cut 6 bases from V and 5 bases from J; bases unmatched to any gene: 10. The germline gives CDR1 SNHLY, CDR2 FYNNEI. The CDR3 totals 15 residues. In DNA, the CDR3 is TGTGCCAGCAGCGGAAACAGGGGACGGGATCAGCCCCAGCATTTT. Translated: CASSGNRGRDQPQHF. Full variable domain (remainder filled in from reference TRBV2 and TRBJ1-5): EPEVTQTPSHQVTQMGQEVILRCVPISNHLYFYWYRQILGQKVEFLVSFYNNEISEKSEIFDDQFSVERPDGSNFTLKIRSTKLEDSAMYFCASSGNRGRDQPQHFGDGTRLSIL.

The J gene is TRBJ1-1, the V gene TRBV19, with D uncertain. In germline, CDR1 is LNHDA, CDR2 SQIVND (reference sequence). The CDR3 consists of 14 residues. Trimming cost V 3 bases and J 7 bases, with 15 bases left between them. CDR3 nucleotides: TGTGCCAGTAGTATTCGAGGGTCACAACTTGAAGCTTTCTTT. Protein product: CASSIRGSQLEAFF.

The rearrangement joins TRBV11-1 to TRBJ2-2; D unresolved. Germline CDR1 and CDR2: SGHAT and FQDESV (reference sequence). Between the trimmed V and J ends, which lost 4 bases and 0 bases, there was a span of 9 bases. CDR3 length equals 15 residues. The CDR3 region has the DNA TGTGCCAGCAGCTGGTTGGCAGCGAACACCGGGGAGCTGTTTTTT. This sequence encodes CASSWLAANTGELFF.

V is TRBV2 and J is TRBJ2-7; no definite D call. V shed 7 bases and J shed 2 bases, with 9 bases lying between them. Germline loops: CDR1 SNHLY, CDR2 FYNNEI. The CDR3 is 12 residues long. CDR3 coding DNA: TGTGCCAGCACTGTCTCAGCCTACGAGCAGTACTTC. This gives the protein CASTVSAYEQYF.

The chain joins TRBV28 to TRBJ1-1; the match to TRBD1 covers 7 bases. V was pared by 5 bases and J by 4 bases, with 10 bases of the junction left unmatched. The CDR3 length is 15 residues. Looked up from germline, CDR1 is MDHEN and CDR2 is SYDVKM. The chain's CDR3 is CASSLSQTGPTEAFF. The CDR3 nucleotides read TGTGCCAGCAGTCTCTCCCAGACAGGGCCCACTGAAGCTTTCTTT.

The CDR3 sequence: CASTPTTGRDTQYF. The CDR3 DNA reads as TGTGCCAGCACCCCGACGACAGGGAGGGATACGCAGTATTTT. The chain has TRBV6-5 and TRBJ2-3, with a tentative D call TRBD1 (7 bases). V dropped 7 bases and J dropped 6 bases, with 17 bases sitting between them. CDR3 length equals 14 residues. Germline CDR1 reads MNHEY; CDR2 reads SVGAGI.

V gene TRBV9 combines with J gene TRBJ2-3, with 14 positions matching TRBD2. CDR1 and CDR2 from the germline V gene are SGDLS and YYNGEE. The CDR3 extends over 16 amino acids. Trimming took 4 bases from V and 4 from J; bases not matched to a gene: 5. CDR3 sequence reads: CASSSTTSGGADTQYF. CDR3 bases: TGTGCCAGCAGCTCAACGACTAGCGGGGGGGCAGATACGCAGTATTTT.

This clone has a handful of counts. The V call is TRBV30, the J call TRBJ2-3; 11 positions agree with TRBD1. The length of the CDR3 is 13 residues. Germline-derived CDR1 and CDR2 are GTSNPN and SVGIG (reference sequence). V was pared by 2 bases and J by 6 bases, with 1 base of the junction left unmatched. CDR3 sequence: CAWSRDRGDTQYF. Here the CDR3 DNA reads TGTGCCTGGAGTAGGGACAGGGGGGATACGCAGTATTTT.

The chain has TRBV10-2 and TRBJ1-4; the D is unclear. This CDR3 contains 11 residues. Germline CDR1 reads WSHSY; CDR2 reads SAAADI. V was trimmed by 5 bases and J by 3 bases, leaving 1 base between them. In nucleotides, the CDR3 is TGCGCCAGCAGTCCTAATGAAAAACTGTTTTTT. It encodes CASSPNEKLFF.